Shown below are 17 T cell receptor beta chains from a single sample sequenced in a study of blood T cell repertoires in COVID-19. Profiling relied on immunoSEQ multiplex PCR, and the TCRdb table lists in-frame clones only, not all of them. The sample consists of approximately 250,000 clones, around 88% of them appearing once. The source material was PBMCs or T cells enriched from blood (not recorded which). Receptor source: a woman aged 40 to 50 with acute COVID-19.

CDR3 in amino acids: CASSPLLAGSTDTQYF. The CDR3 nucleotides are TGTGCCAGCAGCCCCCTACTAGCGGGAAGTACAGATACGCAGTATTTT. The chain carries TRBV7-9 and TRBJ2-3; 10 nucleotides match TRBD2. The V segment lost 5 bases and the J segment 3 bases; nucleotides outside the gene matches: 8. Per the germline V gene, CDR1 is SEHNR and CDR2 is FQNEAQ (reference sequence). CDR3 length equals 16 residues.

The chain recombines TRBV5-1 with TRBJ2-7, with D possibly being TRBD2 (5 bases). V lost 4 bases to trimming and J lost 2 bases, with 16 bases between them. This CDR3 is built from 15 residues. Germline loops: CDR1 SGHRS, CDR2 YFSETQ. This chain's CDR3 is CASSLRGGGAYEQYV. Here the CDR3 DNA reads TGCGCCAGCAGCCTACGGGGTGGTGGGGCCTACGAGCAGTACGTC.

The V call is TRBV27, the J call TRBJ1-6; possible D gene TRBD1, 5 bases. V lost 2 bases and J lost 0, with 8 bases in between. The CDR3 spans 16 residues. Germline V gene lookup returns CDR1 MNHEY and CDR2 SMNVEV (reference sequence). This CDR3 is CASSLQGSSYNSPLHF. The DNA for the CDR3 is TGTGCCAGCAGTTTACAGGGTAGCTCCTATAATTCACCCCTCCACTTT.

The V call is TRBV9, the J call TRBJ1-2, with D possibly being TRBD1 (5 bases). There are 16 residues in the CDR3. Trimming removed 4 bases at V and 6 bases at J, with 22 bases between. Germline V gene data show CDR1 as SGDLS and CDR2 as YYNGEE. CDR3 loop: CASSLNTRWGNDGYTF. The DNA of the CDR3 is TGTGCCAGCAGCTTAAATACGAGATGGGGCAACGATGGCTACACCTTC.

This clone has only a few counts. The chain links TRBV15 to TRBJ2-1; a possible D gene is TRBD1 (7 bases). The CDR3 sequence is 15 residues long. V was shortened by 3 bases and J by 6 bases, with 15 bases between the two germline ends. Germline values: CDR1 LNHNV, CDR2 YYDKDF (reference sequence). CDR3 in DNA: TGTGCCACCAGCAGTCCAGGGGGGTACGGCAATGAGCAGTTCTTC. Protein: CATSSPGGYGNEQFF. Drawing the rest from reference TRBV15 and TRBJ2-1, the complete variable domain is DAMVIQNPRYQVTQFGKPVTLSCSQTLNHNVMYWYQQKSSQAPKLLFHYYDKDFNNEADTPDNFQSRRPNTSFCFLDIRSPGLGDTAMYLCATSSPGGYGNEQFFGPGTRLTVL.

This clone is a singleton in its sample. This chain links TRBV18 with TRBJ2-3; 16 positions match TRBD2. Germline V gene sequence: CDR1 KGHSH, CDR2 LQKENI. With 3 bases clipped from V and 3 bases from J, the junction kept 6 bases outside the gene matches. There are 18 residues in the CDR3. The CDR3 DNA reads TGTGCCAGCTCACCTTTGGGACTAGCGGGAGGGCCGACAGATACGCAGTATTTT. Protein product: CASSPLGLAGGPTDTQYF.

This chain uses TRBV24-1 with TRBJ2-6; tentative D call: TRBD2 (5 bases). The V end was cut by 4 bases, the J end by 1 base, with 7 bases between. CDR1 KGHDR and CDR2 SFDVKD come from the germline V gene. This CDR3 spans 15 amino acids. The CDR3 sequence is CATSERVSGANVLTF. The CDR3 region has the DNA TGTGCCACCAGTGAGAGGGTTTCTGGGGCCAACGTCCTGACTTTC.

CDR3 bases: TGTGCCAGCAGGAGGACAAGGGACTCCTACGAGCAGTACGTC. It encodes CASRRTRDSYEQYV. The rearrangement joins TRBV6-5 to TRBJ2-7; maybe TRBD1 (5 bases). V dropped 6 bases and J dropped 0 bases, with 12 bases sitting between them. The CDR3 runs 14 residues. Germline V gene data show CDR1 as MNHEY and CDR2 as SVGAGI.

The rearrangement links TRBV9 to TRBJ1-2; 10 positions match TRBD1. Germline values: CDR1 SGDLS, CDR2 YYNGEE. V lost 1 base, J lost 1 base, and 10 bases stayed unmatched. This CDR3 comprises 18 residues. The CDR3 protein is CASSVLPGQGSGNYGYTF. CDR3 nucleotides: TGTGCCAGCAGCGTACTCCCGGGACAGGGGAGCGGTAACTATGGCTACACCTTC.

The rearrangement links TRBV7-9 to TRBJ1-5; D call uncertain. Germline values: CDR1 SEHNR, CDR2 FQNEAQ (reference sequence). The V end was cut by 5 bases, the J end by 3 bases, with 11 bases between. This CDR3 spans 14 amino acids. Here the CDR3 DNA reads TGTGCCAGCAGCCTGTCAGGCAACAATCAGCCCCAGCATTTT. Translation: CASSLSGNNQPQHF.

The chain combines TRBV30 with TRBJ1-1; a weak D match, TRBD1 (6 bases). Germline V CDR1 and CDR2: GTSNPN, SVGIG (reference sequence). CDR3 size: 18 residues. The V end lost 3 bases, the J end lost 3 bases, and 26 bases lay between the germline ends. The DNA for the CDR3 is TGTGCCTGGAGAGATGACAGTGGGGGCCGATTCGGGGACACTGAAGCTTTCTTT. Residues: CAWRDDSGGRFGDTEAFF. Together with reference TRBV30 and TRBJ1-1, the CDR3 gives the full variable domain: SQTIHQWPATLVQPVGSPLSLECTVEGTSNPNLYWYRQAAGRGLQLLFYSVGIGQISSEVPQNLSASRPQDRQFILSSKKLLLSDSGFYLCAWRDDSGGRFGDTEAFFGQGTRLTVV.

This clone has a handful of counts. V and J are TRBV10-3 and TRBJ1-6; 10 bases map to TRBD1. V trimming: 4 bases; J trimming: 4 bases; junction bases outside the gene matches: 4. The CDR3 totals 16 residues. The germline CDR1 and CDR2 sequences are ENHRY and SYGVKD. The CDR3 reads CAISGTGGIYNSPLHF. Here the CDR3 DNA reads TGTGCCATCAGTGGGACAGGGGGAATATATAATTCACCCCTCCACTTT.

The rearrangement joins TRBV6-5 to TRBJ2-2, with D unclear. V lost 2 bases to trimming and J lost 5 bases, with 12 bases between them. Germline loops: CDR1 MNHEY, CDR2 SVGAGI. The CDR3 has 15 amino acids. Written as DNA, the CDR3 is TGTGCCAGCAGTTACGATCCCCGGAGAACCGGGGAGCTGTTTTTT. Protein sequence: CASSYDPRRTGELFF.

The rearrangement links TRBV6-5 to TRBJ1-5; tentative D call: TRBD1 (6 bases). V was clipped by 6 bases and J by 6 bases, with 9 bases between them. The CDR3 loop spans 12 amino acids. Germline V lookup: CDR1 MNHEY, CDR2 SVGAGI. CDR3 sequence (DNA): TGTGCCAGCAGGACAGGCTCTCAGCCCCAGCATTTT. It is translated as CASRTGSQPQHF.

J is TRBJ1-2 and V is TRBV7-9; D is possibly TRBD1 (6 bases). V was clipped by 5 bases and J by 14 bases, with 24 bases between them. Germline values: CDR1 SEHNR, CDR2 FQNEAQ (reference sequence). The CDR3 runs 14 residues. In nucleotides, the CDR3 is TGTGCCAGCAGCCCGGCAGGGGTACCGTCGGGATATACCTTC. It codes for CASSPAGVPSGYTF.

The chain links TRBV2 to TRBJ1-5; 8 bases line up with TRBD1. The CDR3 is made up of 15 amino acids. The junction had 6 bases not matched to a gene; V was cut back by 2 bases and J by 6 bases. Germline V CDR1 and CDR2: SNHLY, FYNNEI. In DNA, the CDR3 is TGTGCCAGCAGTGAAAGGGCGCAGGGGGCTCAGCCCCAGCATTTT. This sequence encodes CASSERAQGAQPQHF.

This chain uses TRBV30 with TRBJ2-1; the D gene is possibly TRBD1 (6 bases). Per the germline V gene, CDR1 is GTSNPN and CDR2 is SVGIG (reference sequence). The CDR3 has 13 residues. Trimming cost V 3 bases and J 1 base, with 7 bases left between them. This chain's CDR3 is CAWRGQSYNEQFF. The CDR3 DNA sequence: TGTGCCTGGAGGGGACAATCCTACAATGAGCAGTTCTTC.